This is a list of T cell receptor beta chains from one sample in a study of neurological immune-mediated disorders. TCRdb fed the 5' RACE reads into MiXCR, producing one record per CDR3 protein. This sample yields approximately 70,000 distinct CDR3 sequences, of which about 10% are seen a single time; 8.5% to 10% belongs to the top ten. The specimen sequenced was PBMCs. Every receptor here comes from a young man in good health. Each CDR3 is given without its conserved first and last residue. A D gene is named only where the DNA matches it firmly.

V gene: TRBV5-1
D gene: NA
CDR3 protein: ASSLAGEYEQY

V gene: TRBV12-3/TRBV12-4
D gene: TRBD1
CDR3 protein: ASSSTDRAQETQY

V gene: TRBV12-3/TRBV12-4
D gene: NA
CDR3 protein: ASRPVFGSNTEAF

V gene: TRBV7-8
D gene: TRBD1
CDR3 protein: ASSGAGTGAEQY

V gene: TRBV7-8
D gene: TRBD2
CDR3 protein: ASSKGLAGNNEQF

V gene: TRBV6-2/TRBV6-3
D gene: TRBD1
CDR3 protein: ASLRDSSYEQY

V gene: TRBV5-1
D gene: NA
CDR3 protein: ASSHQREQGTEQY

V gene: TRBV3-1
D gene: NA
CDR3 protein: ASSQGSGVEQPQH

V gene: TRBV7-2
D gene: TRBD2
CDR3 protein: ASSSGTTPYEQY

V gene: TRBV2
D gene: TRBD1
CDR3 protein: ASSQNAPRTGQETQY

V gene: TRBV7-6
D gene: NA
CDR3 protein: ASRTGGLSTDTQY

V gene: TRBV29-1
D gene: NA
CDR3 protein: SVNLSGGVTDTQY

V gene: TRBV5-1
D gene: TRBD1
CDR3 protein: AISITQGQVAEQH

V gene: TRBV6-5
D gene: NA
CDR3 protein: ANSYRGPGANVLT

V gene: TRBV28
D gene: TRBD1
CDR3 protein: ASSPWTGGAAYEQY

V gene: TRBV5-6
D gene: NA
CDR3 protein: ASSVGDTQY

V gene: TRBV29-1
D gene: NA
CDR3 protein: SVEDGVLLETQY

V gene: TRBV28
D gene: NA
CDR3 protein: ASSPGSGSQETQY

V gene: TRBV11-2
D gene: TRBD2
CDR3 protein: ASSLESQGLAGVNEQF

V gene: TRBV3-1
D gene: TRBD2
CDR3 protein: ASSQGLSSSGKETQY

V gene: TRBV18
D gene: TRBD1
CDR3 protein: ASSATGARETQY

V gene: TRBV27
D gene: TRBD2
CDR3 protein: ASSSGRPTEQY

V gene: TRBV12-3/TRBV12-4
D gene: NA
CDR3 protein: ASSDPTGFAQY

V gene: TRBV9
D gene: TRBD2
CDR3 protein: ASSDGTSGSGELF

V gene: TRBV6-5
D gene: NA
CDR3 protein: ASTALDRLNTEAF

V gene: TRBV5-1
D gene: NA
CDR3 protein: ASTFPGEFYEQY

V gene: TRBV5-1
D gene: NA
CDR3 protein: ASSLTEGPYGYT

V gene: TRBV10-1
D gene: NA
CDR3 protein: ASSESPNNEQF